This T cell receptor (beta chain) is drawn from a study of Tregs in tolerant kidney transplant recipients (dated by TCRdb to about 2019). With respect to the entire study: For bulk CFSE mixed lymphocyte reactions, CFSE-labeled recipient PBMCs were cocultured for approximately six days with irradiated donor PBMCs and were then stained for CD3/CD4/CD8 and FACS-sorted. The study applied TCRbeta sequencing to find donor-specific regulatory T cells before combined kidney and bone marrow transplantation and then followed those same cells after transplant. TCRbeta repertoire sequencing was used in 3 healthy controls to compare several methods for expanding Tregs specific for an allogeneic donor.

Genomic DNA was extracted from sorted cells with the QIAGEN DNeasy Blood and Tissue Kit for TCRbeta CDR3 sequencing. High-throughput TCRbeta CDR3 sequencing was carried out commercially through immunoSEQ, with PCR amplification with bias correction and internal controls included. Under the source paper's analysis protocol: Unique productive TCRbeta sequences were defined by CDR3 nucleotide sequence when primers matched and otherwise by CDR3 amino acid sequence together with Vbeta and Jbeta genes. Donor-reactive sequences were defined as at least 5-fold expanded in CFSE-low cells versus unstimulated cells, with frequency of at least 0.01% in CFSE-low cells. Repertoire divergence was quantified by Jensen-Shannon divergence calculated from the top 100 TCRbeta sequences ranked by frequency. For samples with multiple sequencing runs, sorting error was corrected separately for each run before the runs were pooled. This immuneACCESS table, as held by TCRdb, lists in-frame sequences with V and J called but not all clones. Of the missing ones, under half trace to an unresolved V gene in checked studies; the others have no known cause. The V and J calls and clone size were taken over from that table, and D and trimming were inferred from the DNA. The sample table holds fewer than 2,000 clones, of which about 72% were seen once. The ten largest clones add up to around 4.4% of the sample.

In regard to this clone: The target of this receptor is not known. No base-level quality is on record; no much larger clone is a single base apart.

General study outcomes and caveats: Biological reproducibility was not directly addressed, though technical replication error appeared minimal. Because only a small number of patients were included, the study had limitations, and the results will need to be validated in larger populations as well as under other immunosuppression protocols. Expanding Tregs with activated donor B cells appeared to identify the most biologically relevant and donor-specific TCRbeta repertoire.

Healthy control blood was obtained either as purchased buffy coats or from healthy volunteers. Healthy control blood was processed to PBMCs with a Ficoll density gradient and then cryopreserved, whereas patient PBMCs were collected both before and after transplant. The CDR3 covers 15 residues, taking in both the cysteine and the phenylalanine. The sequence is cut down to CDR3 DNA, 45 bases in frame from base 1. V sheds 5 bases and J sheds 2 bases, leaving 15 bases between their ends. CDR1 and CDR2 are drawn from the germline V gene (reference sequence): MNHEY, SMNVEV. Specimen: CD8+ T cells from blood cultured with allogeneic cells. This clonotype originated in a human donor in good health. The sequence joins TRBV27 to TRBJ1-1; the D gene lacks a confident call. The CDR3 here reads CASSLFGAGNTEAFF. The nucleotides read TGTGCCAGCAGTCTCTTTGGAGCGGGTAACACTGAAGCTTTCTTT.